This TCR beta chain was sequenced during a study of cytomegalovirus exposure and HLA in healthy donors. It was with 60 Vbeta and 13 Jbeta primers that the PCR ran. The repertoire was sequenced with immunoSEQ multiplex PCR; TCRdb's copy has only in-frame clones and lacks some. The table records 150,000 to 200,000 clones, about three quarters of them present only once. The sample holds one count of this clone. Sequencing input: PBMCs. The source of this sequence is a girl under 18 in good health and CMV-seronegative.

CDR3 sequence: CASSELAGGRGTQYF. The DNA of the CDR3 is TGCGCCAGCAGTGAGCTAGCGGGGGGGCGCGGTACGCAGTATTTT. The V gene is TRBV10-2, the J gene TRBJ2-3, with 12 bases that match TRBD2. Germline CDR1 WSHSY, CDR2 SAAADI. The CDR3 is 15 residues long. With V trimmed by 2 bases and J by 8 bases, 5 bases remained unmatched.